Below, 31 T cell receptor beta chains from the same sample are listed, as sequenced in a study of CD8 T cells in Susac syndrome (dated by TCRdb to between 2018 and 2021). The library was obtained by the immunoSEQ multiplex PCR assay. RNA was extracted using the RNeasy kit, and roughly 0.5 to 1 ug of the RNA was reverse transcribed with random hexamers. TCRdb ran its own pipeline on the public reads, namely fastp trimming at Q25 and MiXCR clone calling, and kept in-frame beta chains. Rows with one shared CDR3 protein collapse into an entry with the most common genes and DNA. This sample comprises tens of thousands of distinct CDR3 sequences, just over 90% of them detected only once. The ten largest clones capture roughly 0.5% of the sample. The sample taken for sequencing was CD4+ T cells from PBMCs. These receptors all come from a human donor with Susac syndrome.

This clonotype was observed once. The rearrangement joins TRBV9 to TRBJ2-1, with 13 bases aligning to TRBD2. Germline V lookup: CDR1 SGDLS, CDR2 YYNGEE. After removal of 4 bases from V and 5 bases from J, the junction contained 12 bases not matched to a gene. The CDR3 spans 18 residues. This chain's CDR3 is CASSPRTSGRGSNNEQFF. The CDR3 bases are TGTGCCAGCAGCCCCCGGACTAGCGGGAGAGGTAGTAACAATGAGCAGTTCTTC.

The V call is TRBV7-2, the J call TRBJ2-7; 14 bases line up with TRBD2. The CDR3 is made up of 15 amino acids. CDR1 and CDR2 (germline): SGHTA, FQGNSA. The ends lost 5 bases at V and 5 bases at J; junction bases unmatched: 5. This CDR3 reads CASSRTSGGPHEQYF. Written as DNA, the CDR3 is TGTGCCAGCAGCAGGACTAGCGGGGGGCCCCACGAGCAGTACTTC. Variable domain in full (rest from reference TRBV7-2 and TRBJ2-7): GAGVSQSPSNKVTEKGKDVELRCDPISGHTALYWYRQSLGQGLEFLIYFQGNSAPDKSGLPSDRFSAERTGGSVSTLTIQRTQQEDSAVYLCASSRTSGGPHEQYFGPGTRLTVT.

With respect to this clonotype: One junction end disagrees with the germline gene, perhaps due to a read error. The J gene is TRBJ2-5, the V gene TRBV18, with D hard to call. The CDR3 runs 12 residues. Germline loops: CDR1 KGHSH, CDR2 LQKENI. CDR3 residues: CASSLNVETHYF. The CDR3 DNA follows: TGTGCCAGCTCGCTCAATGTGGAGACCCATTACTTC.

The rearrangement joins TRBV3-1 to TRBJ1-6, with 9 positions matching TRBD1. V gave up 5 bases and J gave up 9 bases; unmatched junction bases: 8. Per the germline V gene, CDR1 is LGHDT and CDR2 is YNNKEL (reference sequence). This CDR3 region has 15 residues. CDR3 sequence reads: CASSILGTGSSPLHF. Here the CDR3 DNA reads TGTGCCAGCAGCATTCTAGGGACAGGGTCTTCACCCCTCCACTTT.

This clonotype was seen a handful of times. The chain uses TRBV11-3 and TRBJ2-7, with TRBD1 matching 8 bases. From germline, CDR1 is SGHNT and CDR2 YENEEA. The CDR3 length is 16 residues. The V gene end was trimmed by 5 bases and the J gene end by 5 bases; junction bases not matched to a gene: 14. CDR3 nucleotides: TGTGCCAGCAGCGCCCGACAGGGGACCCCATTAGACGAGCAGTACTTC. Translating it yields CASSARQGTPLDEQYF. Drawing the rest from reference TRBV11-3 and TRBJ2-7, the complete variable domain is EAGVVQSPRYKIIEKKQPVAFWCNPISGHNTLYWYLQNLGQGPELLIRYENEEAVDDSQLPKDRFSAERLKGVDSTLKIQPAELGDSAVYLCASSARQGTPLDEQYFGPGTRLTVT.

The chain employs TRBV4-1 and TRBJ2-1, with TRBD2 matching 10 bases. Germline V gene data show CDR1 as MGHRA and CDR2 as YSYEKL. The CDR3 is made up of 17 amino acids. The V segment lost 1 base and the J segment 5 bases; nucleotides outside the gene matches: 8. The CDR3 is CASSQAVTSGRNNEQFF. CDR3 nucleotide sequence: TGCGCCAGCAGCCAAGCAGTGACTAGCGGGCGGAACAATGAGCAGTTCTTC.

The rearrangement links TRBV11-2 to TRBJ2-7; 10 nucleotides agree with TRBD1. The length of the CDR3 is 18 residues. Germline CDR1 reads SGHAT; CDR2 reads FQNNGV. With 5 bases clipped from V and 0 bases from J, the junction kept 13 bases outside the gene matches. The CDR3 protein is CASSPKYDRGPLSYEQYF. The CDR3 DNA reads as TGTGCCAGCAGCCCCAAATATGACAGGGGGCCTCTCTCCTACGAGCAGTACTTC.

This chain uses TRBV5-1 with TRBJ2-5, with TRBD2 identical over 8 bases. The CDR3 consists of 15 residues. Germline V gene sequence: CDR1 SGHRS, CDR2 YFSETQ. With V trimmed by 3 bases and J by 1 base, 5 bases remained unmatched. DNA for the CDR3: TGCGCCAGCAGCTCCGGACTAGCACTCCAAGAGACCCAGTACTTC. Protein product: CASSSGLALQETQYF.

This clonotype showed up just once. The chain has TRBV9 and TRBJ1-1, with 7 bases that match TRBD1. CDR3 length: 14 residues. V shed 4 bases and J 3 bases; nucleotides not matched to a gene: 6. Germline loops: CDR1 SGDLS, CDR2 YYNGEE. The CDR3 loop reads CASSQLTGYTEAFF. DNA of the CDR3: TGTGCCAGCAGCCAACTGACAGGGTACACTGAAGCTTTCTTT.

This clonotype was observed once. V usage is TRBV5-1 and J usage is TRBJ1-2, with D unresolved. This CDR3 comprises 15 residues. Germline-derived CDR1 and CDR2 are SGHRS and YFSETQ. Trimming took off 0 bases at V and 4 bases at J, with 13 bases between the two ends. This CDR3 is CASSLDPEEGYGYTF. Here the CDR3 DNA reads TGCGCCAGCAGCTTGGATCCGGAGGAGGGCTATGGCTACACCTTC. Full variable domain (rest looked up from reference TRBV5-1 and TRBJ1-2): KAGVTQTPRYLIKTRGQQVTLSCSPISGHRSVSWYQQTPGQGLQFLFEYFSETQRNKGNFPGRFSGRQFSNSRSEMNVSTLELGDSALYLCASSLDPEEGYGYTFGSGTRLTVV.

The count of this clonotype is one. The gene calls are TRBV7-9 and TRBJ1-3, with no clear D. The CDR3 length is 14 residues. Trimming pared 2 bases from V and 2 bases from J, leaving 7 bases between. Germline V gene lookup returns CDR1 SEHNR and CDR2 FQNEAQ (reference sequence). CDR3 nucleotides: TGTGCCAGCAGCTTAATCGGGACTGGAAACACCATATATTTT. It specifies CASSLIGTGNTIYF.

This chain joins TRBV7-2 and TRBJ2-7; tentatively, D is TRBD1 (6 bases). This CDR3 spans 14 amino acids. Germline V gene sequence: CDR1 SGHTA, CDR2 FQGNSA. Trimming cost V 5 bases and J 2 bases, with 13 bases left between them. CDR3 sequence reads: CASSRDRWTYEQYF. CDR3 in DNA: TGTGCCAGCAGCCGAGACAGGTGGACCTACGAGCAGTACTTC.

This rearrangement joins TRBV28 to TRBJ2-7; 7 positions match TRBD2. J was trimmed by 3 bases and V by 3 bases; bases with no gene match: 5. Germline V gene lookup returns CDR1 MDHEN and CDR2 SYDVKM. This CDR3 contains 14 residues. The CDR3 DNA reads TGTGCCAGCAGTTTGGGAGGGAGATTCTACGAGCAGTACTTC. It codes for CASSLGGRFYEQYF.

The chain uses TRBV6-5 and TRBJ2-7; D might be TRBD1 (6 bases). Germline-derived CDR1 and CDR2 are MNHEY and SVGAGI. The germline V and J ends were trimmed by 6 bases and 2 bases, with 17 bases remaining between them. CDR3 size: 15 residues. CDR3 sequence reads: CASRRYRDPTYEQYF. The DNA for the CDR3 is TGTGCCAGCAGGCGATACAGGGACCCTACCTACGAGCAGTACTTC.

The chain is built from TRBV6-5 and TRBJ1-4; 11 bases align to TRBD1. With V trimmed by 2 bases and J by 12 bases, 8 bases remained unmatched. The germline CDR1 and CDR2 sequences are MNHEY and SVGAGI. This CDR3 is 15 amino acids long. CDR3: CASSYQGQGGAQLFF. For the CDR3, the DNA is TGTGCCAGCAGTTACCAGGGACAGGGGGGTGCACAACTGTTTTTT.

The gene calls are TRBV9 and TRBJ2-3, with TRBD2 as a possible D gene (5 bases). V lost 2 bases and J lost 3, with 10 bases in between. Germline assignment: CDR1 SGDLS and CDR2 YYNGEE. This CDR3 region has 14 residues. CDR3 in DNA: TGTGCCAGCAGCGTTACTACGGGGACAGATACGCAGTATTTT. Its translation: CASSVTTGTDTQYF. Full variable domain (missing parts from reference TRBV9 and TRBJ2-3): DSGVTQTPKHLITATGQRVTLRCSPRSGDLSVYWYQQSLDQGLQFLIQYYNGEERAKGNILERFSAQQFPDLHSELNLSSLELGDSALYFCASSVTTGTDTQYFGPGTRLTVL.

The rearrangement links TRBV29-1 to TRBJ1-5; TRBD1 is a possible D gene (5 bases). V was shortened by 4 bases and J by 5 bases, with 9 bases between the two germline ends. The CDR3 is made up of 12 amino acids. Germline V gene data show CDR1 as SQVTM and CDR2 as ANQGSEA. The CDR3 region has the DNA TGCAGCGTTGCCCAGGGAGATCAGCCCCAGCATTTT. It encodes CSVAQGDQPQHF.

V usage is TRBV29-1 and J usage is TRBJ1-1; 7 positions agree with TRBD1. With V trimmed by 7 bases and J by 0 bases, 5 bases remained unmatched. Germline CDR1 is SQVTM and CDR2 is ANQGSEA. CDR3 length: 13 amino acids. The CDR3 spells CSGLQGMNTEAFF. The CDR3 nucleotides are TGCAGCGGGTTACAGGGGATGAACACTGAAGCTTTCTTT.

In this sample, this clonotype turned up once. J is TRBJ2-1 and V is TRBV29-1; the D is unclear. The germline V and J ends were trimmed by 4 bases and 5 bases, with 3 bases remaining between them. Germline V gives CDR1 SQVTM, CDR2 ANQGSEA. The length of the CDR3 is 10 residues. CDR3 sequence: CSVADNEQFF. The CDR3 region has the DNA TGCAGCGTTGCCGACAATGAGCAGTTCTTC.

This chain joins TRBV20-1 and TRBJ2-6; D ambiguous. The germline V and J ends were trimmed by 5 bases and 0 bases, with 8 bases remaining between them. The CDR3 is made up of 14 amino acids. CDR1 is DFQATT and CDR2 is SNEGSKA in the germline V gene (reference sequence). For the CDR3, the DNA is TGCAGTGCTCCTCAGGTCTCTGGGGCCAACGTCCTGACTTTC. As protein: CSAPQVSGANVLTF.

The sample holds a few counts of this clonotype. J is TRBJ2-3 and V is TRBV3-1; TRBD2 aligns across 8 bases. The germline V gene encodes CDR1 LGHDT and CDR2 YNNKEL (reference sequence). Germline trimming cut 6 bases from V and 2 bases from J; bases unmatched to any gene: 4. The length of the CDR3 is 14 residues. DNA of the CDR3: TGTGCCAGCAGTCTTAGCGGGAACACAGATACGCAGTATTTT. It specifies CASSLSGNTDTQYF.

The V and J genes are TRBV12-3 or TRBV12-4 and TRBJ1-1; D remains ambiguous. Trimming took off 4 bases at V and 6 bases at J, with 9 bases between the two ends. The CDR3 runs to 12 residues. CDR3 nucleotide sequence: TGTGCCAGCAGTTCCTGGGTCCCTGAAGCTTTCTTT. Its protein product is CASSSWVPEAFF.

The DNA for the CDR3 is TGTGCCAGCAGCCGTGGGACAGGGGATGGCAATCAGCCCCAGCATTTT. It is translated as CASSRGTGDGNQPQHF. This chain joins TRBV3-1 and TRBJ1-5, with 10 bases identical to TRBD1. Germline V gene lookup returns CDR1 LGHDT and CDR2 YNNKEL (reference sequence). V shed 4 bases and J 2 bases; nucleotides not matched to a gene: 5. This CDR3 is 16 amino acids long. Supplemented by reference TRBV3-1 and TRBJ1-5, the full variable domain reads DTAVSQTPKYLVTQMGNDKSIKCEQNLGHDTMYWYKQDSKKFLKIMFSYNNKELIINETVPNRFSPKSPDKAHLNLHINSLELGDSAVYFCASSRGTGDGNQPQHFGDGTRLSIL.

This chain uses TRBV11-3 with TRBJ2-3, with D tentatively TRBD1 or TRBD2 (7 bases each). This CDR3 is built from 12 residues. Germline CDR1 is SGHNT and CDR2 is YENEEA. V was trimmed by 5 bases and J by 13 bases, leaving 16 bases between them. The CDR3 loop reads CASSPRGGSKYF. The CDR3, as DNA: TGTGCCAGCAGCCCCAGGGGGGGCAGTAAGTATTTT. Full variable domain (missing parts from reference TRBV11-3 and TRBJ2-3): EAGVVQSPRYKIIEKKQPVAFWCNPISGHNTLYWYLQNLGQGPELLIRYENEEAVDDSQLPKDRFSAERLKGVDSTLKIQPAELGDSAVYLCASSPRGGSKYFGPGTRLTVL.

The chain employs TRBV20-1 and TRBJ2-3, with D uncertain. Per the germline V gene, CDR1 is DFQATT and CDR2 is SNEGSKA (reference sequence). There are 12 residues in the CDR3. Trimming pared 1 base from V and 4 bases from J, leaving 6 bases between. Here the CDR3 DNA reads TGCAGTGCTAGAGTTGGTGCAGATACGCAGTATTTT. Translation: CSARVGADTQYF.

V usage is TRBV27 and J usage is TRBJ1-1; D unresolved. V lost 1 base and J 1 base, leaving 7 bases between the germline ends. The CDR3 is made up of 14 amino acids. The germline V gene has CDR1 MNHEY and CDR2 SMNVEV (reference sequence). The CDR3 bases are TGTGCCAGCAGTTTATTTATCCGGAACACTGAAGCTTTCTTT. This encodes CASSLFIRNTEAFF.

The rearrangement uses TRBV29-1 and TRBJ2-1; D might be TRBD1 (6 bases). Trimming removed 7 bases from V and 6 bases from J, with 16 bases in between. This CDR3 spans 13 amino acids. Germline assignment: CDR1 SQVTM and CDR2 ANQGSEA. As DNA, the CDR3 is TGCAGCGCTGGGGGCAGGGGTAGCAATGAGCAGTTCTTC. Protein: CSAGGRGSNEQFF.

The chain combines TRBV5-1 with TRBJ1-1; 7 bases align to TRBD1. This CDR3 comprises 13 residues. With 4 bases clipped from V and 4 bases from J, the junction kept 4 bases outside the gene matches. The germline CDR1 and CDR2 sequences are SGHRS and YFSETQ. CDR3 nucleotides: TGCGCCAGCAGCCCGGACAGGCTCACTGAAGCTTTCTTT. It yields the protein CASSPDRLTEAFF.

The rearrangement uses TRBV20-1 and TRBJ1-5; D uncertain. The ends were cut back, 2 bases at V and 3 bases at J, with 17 bases in the middle. This CDR3 has 16 amino acids. The germline gives CDR1 DFQATT, CDR2 SNEGSKA (reference sequence). CDR3 sequence: CSARRFWRRNNQPQHF. The CDR3 DNA reads as TGCAGTGCTAGAAGGTTTTGGAGGCGGAACAATCAGCCCCAGCATTTT.

This clonotype was observed once. The chain joins TRBV9 to TRBJ1-1; D may be TRBD1 (6 bases). Germline lookup yields CDR1 SGDLS and CDR2 YYNGEE. This CDR3 has 14 amino acids. The ends were cut back, 4 bases at V and 1 base at J, with 11 bases in the middle. Here the CDR3 reads CASSFLDRNTEAFF. The CDR3 nucleotides read TGTGCCAGCAGCTTCCTGGACAGGAACACTGAAGCTTTCTTT.

The chain recombines TRBV4-1 with TRBJ1-5, with a possible D match to TRBD1 (5 bases). Looked up from germline, CDR1 is MGHRA and CDR2 is YSYEKL. This CDR3 spans 15 amino acids. The ends were cut back, 1 base at V and 4 bases at J, with 11 bases in the middle. The CDR3 DNA reads as TGCGCCAGCAGCCAAGTTTGGGGGGTAAATCAGCCCCAGCATTTT. As protein: CASSQVWGVNQPQHF.